These 21 T cell receptor beta chains came from one sample sequenced in a study of OX40 agonist ivuxolimab in advanced cancers. TCRdb keeps only in-frame clones here, not all; method: immunoSEQ multiplex PCR. The sample has 91,000 or so clones, over 75% seen once. Material: CD4+ or CD8+ T cells sorted from blood, obtained in a trial of the OX40 agonist ivuxolimab. The receptors shown here come from an adult with an advanced solid tumor such as melanoma, head and neck, liver or kidney cancer.

The rearrangement joins TRBV27 to TRBJ2-7; D possibly corresponds to TRBD1 (8 bases). V was clipped by 9 bases and J by 5 bases, with 17 bases between them. The CDR3 totals 13 residues. CDR1 is MNHEY and CDR2 is SMNVEV in the germline V gene (reference sequence). Here the CDR3 DNA reads TGTGCCAGTAGTACAGGGGGGGGTCACGAGCAGTACTTC. This encodes CASSTGGGHEQYF.

J is TRBJ1-2 and V is TRBV11-3; the match to TRBD1 covers 7 bases. This CDR3 comprises 14 residues. V shed 5 bases and J 4 bases; nucleotides not matched to a gene: 7. CDR1 is SGHNT, CDR2 YENEEA, per germline. The CDR3 is CASSQEGTVYGYTF. In nucleotides, the CDR3 is TGTGCCAGCAGCCAAGAGGGGACAGTCTATGGCTACACCTTC. The whole variable domain, filled in from reference TRBV11-3 and TRBJ1-2, reads EAGVVQSPRYKIIEKKQPVAFWCNPISGHNTLYWYLQNLGQGPELLIRYENEEAVDDSQLPKDRFSAERLKGVDSTLKIQPAELGDSAVYLCASSQEGTVYGYTFGSGTRLTVV.

This chain uses TRBV28 with TRBJ2-2, with a tentative D call TRBD2 (5 bases). Germline CDR1 is MDHEN and CDR2 is SYDVKM. The CDR3 extends over 14 amino acids. With 6 bases removed from V and 0 bases from J, the gap between germline ends came to 8 bases. CDR3 sequence: CASRGAANTGELFF. The CDR3 bases are TGTGCCAGCAGGGGAGCGGCGAACACCGGGGAGCTGTTTTTT. Full variable domain (rest looked up from reference TRBV28 and TRBJ2-2): DVKVTQSSRYLVKRTGEKVFLECVQDMDHENMFWYRQDPGLGLRLIYFSYDVKMKEKGDIPEGYSVSREKKERFSLILESASTNQTSMYLCASRGAANTGELFFGEGSRLTVL.

The V call is TRBV7-9, the J call TRBJ2-7; TRBD2 is a possible D gene (5 bases). There are 14 residues in the CDR3. The ends were cut back, 5 bases at V and 4 bases at J, with 15 bases in the middle. Germline CDR1 is SEHNR and CDR2 is FQNEAQ (reference sequence). CDR3 DNA: TGTGCCAGCAGCCGGACTTTCCCTACTTACGAGCAGTACTTC. Translating gives CASSRTFPTYEQYF.

The CDR3 nucleotides are TGCGCCAGCAGCGATCAGGGTAACACTGAAGCTTTCTTT. This codes for CASSDQGNTEAFF. The chain uses TRBV5-1 and TRBJ1-1; D might be TRBD1 (5 bases). Deletions cut 4 bases from V and 2 bases from J, with 9 bases between. The CDR3 sequence is 13 residues long. Germline V CDR1 and CDR2: SGHRS, YFSETQ.

J is TRBJ2-7 and V is TRBV19, with TRBD2 matching 7 bases. Germline trimming cut 5 bases from V and 6 bases from J; bases unmatched to any gene: 13. CDR3 length: 15 amino acids. Germline lookup yields CDR1 LNHDA and CDR2 SQIVND (reference sequence). The CDR3 region has the DNA TGTGCCAGTAGTCCCAGGGAGGGGCCCGTCTCCGAGCAGTACTTC. Its translation: CASSPREGPVSEQYF.

The CDR3 bases are TGTGCCAGCAGCGACGTGGGGGGCACTAATGAAAAACTGTTTTTT. The encoded protein is CASSDVGGTNEKLFF. V is TRBV6-6 and J is TRBJ1-4; perhaps TRBD1 as D (6 bases). The V and J ends lost 6 bases and 2 bases respectively, with 13 bases between them. The CDR3 runs to 15 residues. In germline, CDR1 is MNHNY, CDR2 SVGAGI (reference sequence).

The chain is built from TRBV5-1 and TRBJ2-7; D is perhaps TRBD1 or TRBD2 (5 bases each). The CDR3 loop spans 15 amino acids. Germline lookup yields CDR1 SGHRS and CDR2 YFSETQ. Trimming removed 0 bases from V and 0 bases from J, with 10 bases in between. The CDR3 reads CASSLGGPGSYEQYF. Here the CDR3 DNA reads TGCGCCAGCAGCTTGGGGGGACCCGGCTCCTACGAGCAGTACTTC.

V usage is TRBV28 and J usage is TRBJ1-1; a possible D gene is TRBD1 (5 bases). Germline CDR1 is MDHEN and CDR2 is SYDVKM. The CDR3 is 13 amino acids. The V end was cut by 3 bases, the J end by 6 bases, with 11 bases between. The CDR3: CASSLTELAEAFF. The CDR3 DNA follows: TGTGCCAGCAGTTTGACAGAGCTTGCTGAAGCTTTCTTT. Full variable domain (outside the CDR3, taken from reference TRBV28 and TRBJ1-1): DVKVTQSSRYLVKRTGEKVFLECVQDMDHENMFWYRQDPGLGLRLIYFSYDVKMKEKGDIPEGYSVSREKKERFSLILESASTNQTSMYLCASSLTELAEAFFGQGTRLTVV.

The chain carries TRBV29-1 and TRBJ2-3, with D possibly TRBD1 on 6 matching bases. V lost 5 bases and J 0 bases, leaving 15 bases between the germline ends. CDR1 and CDR2 from the germline V gene are SQVTM and ANQGSEA. The CDR3 runs to 15 residues. The CDR3 spells CSVTRTALSTDTQYF. The CDR3 DNA reads TGCAGCGTTACACGGACAGCCCTAAGCACAGATACGCAGTATTTT.

This sequence joins TRBV28 and TRBJ2-3, with TRBD2 identical over 11 bases. The ends lost 5 bases at V and 5 bases at J; junction bases unmatched: 9. This CDR3 is 16 amino acids long. Germline CDR1 reads MDHEN; CDR2 reads SYDVKM. The CDR3 nucleotides are TGTGCCAGCAGTCCCCGGATAGCGGGAGGGGTAGATACGCAGTATTTT. Translating gives CASSPRIAGGVDTQYF.

This clone occurred once. The junction differs from germline at one of its ends, possibly a read error. This rearrangement joins TRBV16 to TRBJ1-1; D call uncertain. The CDR3 consists of 13 residues. CDR1 and CDR2 from the germline V gene are KGHSY and FQNENV. CDR3 residues: CASSQLADGSPLF. The CDR3 coding sequence is TGTGCCAGCAGCCAATTAGCCGACGGATCCCCCCTCTTT.

This rearrangement joins TRBV5-1 to TRBJ1-1; D gene ambiguous. CDR3 length: 13 amino acids. The V and J ends lost 0 bases and 4 bases respectively, with 7 bases between them. Per the germline V gene, CDR1 is SGHRS and CDR2 is YFSETQ. CDR3 protein: CASSLDSFTEAFF. The CDR3 DNA follows: TGCGCCAGCAGCTTGGACAGCTTCACTGAAGCTTTCTTT.

This chain uses TRBV28 with TRBJ2-3, with D possibly called TRBD1 or TRBD2 (6 bases each). Germline V gene sequence: CDR1 MDHEN, CDR2 SYDVKM. The V gene lost 4 bases and the J gene lost 2 bases, with 19 bases spanning the gap. The CDR3 contains 17 residues. The CDR3 region is CASSSTEGGTHTDTQYF. CDR3 DNA sequence: TGTGCCAGCAGTTCAACAGAAGGGGGGACCCACACAGATACGCAGTATTTT. Variable domain in full (rest from reference TRBV28 and TRBJ2-3): DVKVTQSSRYLVKRTGEKVFLECVQDMDHENMFWYRQDPGLGLRLIYFSYDVKMKEKGDIPEGYSVSREKKERFSLILESASTNQTSMYLCASSSTEGGTHTDTQYFGPGTRLTVL.

V usage is TRBV5-4 and J usage is TRBJ2-5; D is undetermined. Germline assignment: CDR1 SGHNT and CDR2 YYREEE (reference sequence). The CDR3 is made up of 13 amino acids. V gave up 0 bases and J gave up 4 bases, with 7 bases separating them. CDR3 protein: CASSLAGPETQYF. CDR3 coding DNA: TGTGCCAGCAGCTTGGCCGGGCCAGAGACCCAGTACTTC.

This chain joins TRBV10-2 and TRBJ1-1, with 7 bases matching TRBD1. CDR1 is WSHSY, CDR2 SAAADI, per germline. The CDR3 has 14 residues. Trimming at V came to 4 bases and at J to 1 base, leaving 3 bases not matched to a gene. The CDR3 region has the DNA TGCGCCAGCAGTGGACAGGGCACGAACACTGAAGCTTTCTTT. Translating it yields CASSGQGTNTEAFF.

The rearrangement joins TRBV18 to TRBJ2-3, with a weak D call TRBD2 (5 bases). The V end lost 1 base, the J end lost 0 bases, and 8 bases lay between the germline ends. CDR1 is KGHSH and CDR2 is LQKENI in the germline V gene. CDR3 length equals 15 residues. This chain's CDR3 is CASSPLRTSTDTQYF. Written as DNA, the CDR3 is TGTGCCAGCTCACCACTTCGGACTAGCACAGATACGCAGTATTTT.

The chain has TRBV6-5 and TRBJ2-3; D possibly corresponds to TRBD1 (5 bases). Germline assignment: CDR1 MNHEY and CDR2 SVGAGI. Trimming took off 6 bases at V and 4 bases at J, with 14 bases between the two ends. This CDR3 has 14 residues. In nucleotides, the CDR3 is TGTGCCAGCAGACCTACTACAGGCGCAGATACGCAGTATTTT. Residues: CASRPTTGADTQYF.

The V call is TRBV18, the J call TRBJ2-3; TRBD2 aligns across 8 bases. V was clipped by 0 bases and J by 1 base; unmatched bases: 9. Per the germline V gene, CDR1 is KGHSH and CDR2 is LQKENI. This CDR3 has 18 residues. CDR3 residues: CASSPPFGSGRRTDTQYF. The CDR3 DNA follows: TGTGCCAGCTCACCACCATTCGGCAGCGGGAGACGCACAGATACGCAGTATTTT.

The V gene is TRBV10-3, the J gene TRBJ2-7; 7 bases are shared with TRBD2. J gave up 5 bases and V 9 bases, and 7 bases lay outside the gene matches. In germline, CDR1 is ENHRY, CDR2 SYGVKD. The CDR3 contains 12 residues. CDR3 amino acids: CAIRASGDEQYF. The CDR3 DNA reads TGTGCCATTAGAGCGAGCGGGGACGAGCAGTACTTC.

The table lists this clone with a count of one. The V call is TRBV16, the J call TRBJ2-7; D is unresolved. Germline V gene data show CDR1 as KGHSY and CDR2 as FQNENV. The CDR3 has 14 residues. V gave up 4 bases and J gave up 6 bases, with 16 bases separating them. The CDR3 is CASSPQTSATEQYF. CDR3 nucleotide sequence: TGTGCCAGCAGCCCCCAGACTTCAGCTACCGAGCAGTACTTC.